The 21 T cell receptor beta chains below all came from one sample that was sequenced in a study of T cells in Graves' hyperthyroidism and ophthalmopathy (dated by TCRdb to 2018 to 2020). Library generation was performed with multiplex PCR. The sequencer listed for this sample is Illumina HiSeq 2000. Amplification of TCR beta CDR3 regions was carried out from RNA transcripts. A first-round RT-PCR of the TCR CDR3 used the HTBI primer set with the Qiagen OneStep RT-PCR kit. Through fastp at Q25 and MiXCR, TCRdb rebuilt clones from the public reads, retaining in-frame beta chains. Entries are consolidated by CDR3 protein sequence, retaining the most common genes and DNA. The sample profile shows hundreds of thousands of distinct CDR3 sequences; more than 14% of them were found once. Of the sample, about 12% is held by the ten largest clones. The material sequenced was blood. These receptors were obtained from a woman in her 50s with Graves' ophthalmopathy.

There are many counts of this clonotype. A read error may be the cause here, since a much bigger clone is one base away. This chain joins TRBV7-9 and TRBJ2-1; D not certain. Germline V gene sequence: CDR1 SEHNR, CDR2 FQNEAQ (reference sequence). The CDR3 has 11 residues. The CDR3 spells CASSSFNEQFF. The CDR3 DNA follows: TGTGCCAGCAGCTCCTTCAATGAGCAGTTCTTC. The variable domain in full, with the rest retrieved from reference TRBV7-9 and TRBJ2-1, is DTGVSQNPRHKITKRGQNVTFRCDPISEHNRLYWYRQTLGQGPEFLTYFQNEAQLEKSRLLSDRFSAERPKGSFSTLEIQRTEQGDSAMYLCASSSFNEQFFGPGTRLTVL.

This clonotype was seen many times. V is TRBV7-2 and J is TRBJ2-1; 8 bases fit TRBD1. Germline V gene sequence: CDR1 SGHTA, CDR2 FQGNSA. V lost 5 bases, J lost 10 bases, and 7 bases stayed unmatched. This CDR3 has 13 residues. The CDR3 reads CASSARQGYEQFF. The CDR3 coding sequence is TGTGCCAGCAGCGCGAGACAGGGGTACGAGCAGTTCTTC.

This chain uses TRBV5-8 with TRBJ2-1, with 7 bases identical to TRBD2. The CDR3 is 16 amino acids. Germline lookup yields CDR1 SGHTS and CDR2 YDEGEE. V shed 1 base and J 7 bases; nucleotides not matched to a gene: 11. CDR3 coding DNA: TGTGCCAGCAGCTTGATTCCAGCGGGACTTGTAAATGAGCAGTTCTTC. Encoded protein: CASSLIPAGLVNEQFF.

This clonotype was seen repeatedly, ten times or more. The gene calls are TRBV24-1 and TRBJ2-5, with TRBD1 as a possible D gene (6 bases). This CDR3 contains 14 residues. Looked up from germline, CDR1 is KGHDR and CDR2 is SFDVKD. V was cut by 7 bases and J by 2 bases, with 13 bases left in between. The CDR3 bases are TGTGCCACCAGCCCCCCAGGGGTGCAAGAGACCCAGTACTTC. It is translated as CATSPPGVQETQYF.

The rearrangement links TRBV20-1 to TRBJ1-1; D is undetermined. This CDR3 spans 15 amino acids. V was pared by 5 bases and J by 2 bases, with 18 bases between. The germline V gene encodes CDR1 DFQATT and CDR2 SNEGSKA (reference sequence). The CDR3 here is CSALRASTQNTEAFF. CDR3 in DNA: TGCAGTGCTCTACGGGCCTCAACACAAAACACTGAAGCTTTCTTT.

This chain uses TRBV11-2 with TRBJ2-1; TRBD2 agrees at 15 bases. The V gene end was trimmed by 4 bases and the J gene end by 1 base; junction bases not matched to a gene: 8. This CDR3 has 19 residues. Germline loops: CDR1 SGHAT, CDR2 FQNNGV. The CDR3 loop is CASSSRTSGRDRSYNEQFF. The DNA for the CDR3 is TGTGCCAGCAGCTCTAGGACTAGCGGGAGGGATAGGTCCTACAATGAGCAGTTCTTC.

The sample holds many counts of this clonotype. CDR3 bases: TGTGCCAGCGATTCGCGTGGAGCCCCCTACAATGAGCAGTTCTTC. Encoded protein: CASDSRGAPYNEQFF. J is TRBJ2-1 and V is TRBV28, with D uncertain. Trimming took off 8 bases at V and 2 bases at J, with 16 bases between the two ends. This CDR3 has 15 residues. Per germline, CDR1 MDHEN and CDR2 SYDVKM.

The gene calls are TRBV4-1 and TRBJ1-5; D remains unclear. The CDR3 consists of 13 residues. Trimming took 1 base from V and 7 from J, leaving 8 bases between them. CDR1 is MGHRA, CDR2 YSYEKL, per germline. The CDR3 here is CASSQGMAQPQHF. Here the CDR3 DNA reads TGCGCCAGCAGCCAAGGGATGGCCCAGCCCCAGCATTTT.

This clonotype was seen many times. This chain connects TRBV7-2 to TRBJ2-1; 9 nucleotides match TRBD1. Germline CDR1 is SGHTA and CDR2 is FQGNSA. Trimming cost V 6 bases and J 6 bases; bases outside gene matches: 12. The CDR3 sequence is 16 residues long. CDR3: CASRSKGQGVGNEQFF. The CDR3 nucleotides are TGTGCCAGCAGATCGAAGGGACAGGGAGTCGGCAATGAGCAGTTCTTC.

The gene calls are TRBV12-3 or TRBV12-4 and TRBJ2-2, with D hard to call. Deletions cut 2 bases from V and 0 bases from J, with 10 bases between. CDR3 length: 16 residues. For the CDR3, the DNA is TGTGCCAGCAGTTTATCTACCCTCGCGAACACCGGGGAGCTGTTTTTT. Its translation: CASSLSTLANTGELFF.

This chain joins TRBV5-4 and TRBJ2-1; 12 nucleotides align to TRBD2. J lost 4 bases, V lost 4 bases, and 6 bases had no gene match. In germline, CDR1 is SGHNT, CDR2 YYREEE (reference sequence). This CDR3 has 16 amino acids. CDR3 sequence reads: CASSDRLAGAYNEQFF. The CDR3 bases are TGTGCCAGCAGCGACAGACTAGCGGGGGCTTACAATGAGCAGTTCTTC.

Concerning this clonotype itself: The junction differs from germline at one of its ends, possibly a read error. V gene TRBV4-1 combines with J gene TRBJ2-7, with TRBD2 as a possible D gene (6 bases). Germline V gives CDR1 MGHRA, CDR2 YSYEKL. The CDR3 consists of 14 residues. Written as DNA, the CDR3 is TGTGCCAGCAGCCAAGATCTGGACTACCACGGGCGGTACTTC. It is translated as CASSQDLDYHGRYF.

This clonotype was detected ten times or more. V is TRBV18 and J is TRBJ2-3, with a weak D call TRBD2 (5 bases). The germline V and J ends were trimmed by 1 base and 0 bases, with 11 bases remaining between them. The CDR3 covers 16 residues. CDR1 is KGHSH, CDR2 LQKENI, per germline. CDR3 coding DNA: TGTGCCAGCTCACCACAGCTAGCAACTAGCACAGATACGCAGTATTTT. Translating gives CASSPQLATSTDTQYF. Using reference TRBV18 and TRBJ2-3 for the parts outside the CDR3, the full variable domain is NAGVMQNPRHLVRRRGQEARLRCSPMKGHSHVYWYRQLPEEGLKFMVYLQKENIIDESGMPKERFSAEFPKEGPSILRIQQVVRGDSAAYFCASSPQLATSTDTQYFGPGTRLTVL.

In its sample, this clonotype was seen many times. The chain combines TRBV28 with TRBJ2-3; D may be TRBD1 or TRBD2 (5 bases each). The CDR3 consists of 15 residues. Germline V CDR1 and CDR2: MDHEN, SYDVKM. V lost 5 bases and J lost 1, with 13 bases in between. The chain's CDR3 is CASSPLGERTDTQYF. DNA for the CDR3: TGTGCCAGCAGTCCCTTGGGGGAGCGCACAGATACGCAGTATTTT.

This clonotype appeared many times. The chain links TRBV4-2 to TRBJ2-7, with D perhaps assigned TRBD1 or TRBD2 (5 bases each). The CDR3 is 16 residues long. Germline lookup yields CDR1 LGHNA and CDR2 YNFKEQ. V lost 2 bases and J 5 bases, leaving 19 bases between the germline ends. Written as DNA, the CDR3 is TGTGCCAGCAGCCAATCGGGACCCCCAGGCCTGAACGAGCAGTACTTC. Its translation is CASSQSGPPGLNEQYF.

The chain links TRBV6-2 or TRBV6-3 to TRBJ2-7, with TRBD1 identical over 10 bases. CDR1 is MNHEY and CDR2 is SVGEGT in the germline V gene. This CDR3 is built from 15 residues. Trimming at V came to 2 bases and at J to 4 bases, leaving 5 bases not matched to a gene. The CDR3 protein is CASSYDRDRGYEQYF. The CDR3 coding sequence is TGTGCCAGCAGTTACGACCGGGACAGGGGATACGAGCAGTACTTC.

In its sample, this clonotype was seen a few times. V usage is TRBV6-5 and J usage is TRBJ2-5; possibly TRBD2 for D (5 bases). The V gene's germline CDR1 is MNHEY and CDR2 SVGAGI. Trimming took 1 base from V and 4 from J, leaving 10 bases between them. The CDR3 totals 14 residues. This CDR3 reads CASSYLGVRETQYF. In DNA, the CDR3 is TGTGCCAGCAGTTACTTGGGAGTCCGAGAGACCCAGTACTTC.

This sequence joins TRBV9 and TRBJ2-3, with D perhaps given as TRBD1 or TRBD2 (6 bases each). Per the germline V gene, CDR1 is SGDLS and CDR2 is YYNGEE. CDR3 length equals 16 residues. V gave up 3 bases and J gave up 0 bases, with 14 bases separating them. The CDR3 DNA reads as TGTGCCAGCAGCGCAGGGGCTAGCGACAGCACAGATACGCAGTATTTT. The encoded protein is CASSAGASDSTDTQYF.

This clonotype was detected many times. The chain is built from TRBV3-1 and TRBJ2-7; 13 positions agree with TRBD2. The CDR3 runs 16 residues. J lost 2 bases, V lost 4 bases, and 5 bases had no gene match. Germline V lookup: CDR1 LGHDT, CDR2 YNNKEL (reference sequence). The CDR3 sequence: CASSPGLAGDAYEQYF. The DNA for the CDR3 is TGTGCCAGCAGCCCTGGACTAGCGGGAGATGCCTACGAGCAGTACTTC.

Only a few counts were recorded for this clonotype. The genes are TRBV6-1 and TRBJ2-2; 14 bases align to TRBD2. After removal of 7 bases from V and 6 bases from J, the junction contained 16 bases not matched to a gene. The CDR3 has 19 amino acids. The germline CDR1 and CDR2 sequences are MNHNS and SASEGT. The CDR3 spells CASTRIMGLAGASPGELFF. Here the CDR3 DNA reads TGTGCCAGCACTCGGATTATGGGACTAGCGGGAGCGTCGCCCGGGGAGCTGTTTTTT.

This clonotype has at least ten counts. V gene TRBV28 combines with J gene TRBJ2-4; D is perhaps TRBD2 (6 bases). The CDR3 consists of 14 residues. Looked up from germline, CDR1 is MDHEN and CDR2 is SYDVKM. Trimming removed 5 bases at V and 7 bases at J, with 15 bases between. The CDR3 DNA reads as TGTGCCAGCAGTCCGACTGGGGGGTTTAACATTCAGTACTTC. Protein sequence: CASSPTGGFNIQYF.